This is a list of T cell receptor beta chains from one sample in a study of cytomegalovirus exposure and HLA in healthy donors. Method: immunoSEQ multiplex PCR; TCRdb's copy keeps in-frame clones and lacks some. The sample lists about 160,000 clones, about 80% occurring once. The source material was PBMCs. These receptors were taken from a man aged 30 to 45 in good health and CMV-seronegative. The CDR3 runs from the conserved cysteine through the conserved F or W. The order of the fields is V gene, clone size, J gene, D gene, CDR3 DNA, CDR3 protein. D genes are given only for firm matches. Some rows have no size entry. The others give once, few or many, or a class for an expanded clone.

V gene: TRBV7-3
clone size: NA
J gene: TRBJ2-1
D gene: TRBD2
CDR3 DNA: TGTGCCAGCAGCTTTAGCGGGGTAAACGGGGGGGCCAAGGATGAGCAGTTCTTC
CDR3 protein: CASSFSGVNGGAKDEQFF

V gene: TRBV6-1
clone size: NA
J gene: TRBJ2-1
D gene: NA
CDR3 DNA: TGTGCCAGCAGTGATGATTGGGGGCTTGGGCAGTTCTTC
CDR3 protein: CASSDDWGLGQFF

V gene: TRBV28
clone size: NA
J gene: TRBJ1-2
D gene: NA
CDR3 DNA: TGTGCCAGCAGTTTGGATTTCAGGATTAACTATGGCTACACCTTC
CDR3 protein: CASSLDFRINYGYTF

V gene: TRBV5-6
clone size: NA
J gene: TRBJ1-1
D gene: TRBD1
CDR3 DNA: TGTGCCAGCACCATTTCGAGACAGGGGCCCCTAGAGGACACTGAAGCTTTCTTT
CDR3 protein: CASTISRQGPLEDTEAFF

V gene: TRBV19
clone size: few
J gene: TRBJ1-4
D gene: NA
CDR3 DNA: TGTGCCAGTAGTATAGATCCGCAAAGTACAGCCAAGGCGTTTTTT
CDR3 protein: CASSIDPQSTAKAFF

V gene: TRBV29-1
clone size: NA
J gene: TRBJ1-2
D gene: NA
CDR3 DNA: TGCAGCGCCGAGTGGGGGGGCGCGTATGGCTACACCTTC
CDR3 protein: CSAEWGGAYGYTF

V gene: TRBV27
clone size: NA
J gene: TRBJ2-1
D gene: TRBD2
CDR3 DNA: TGTGCCAGCAGTTTAACGGCTAGCGGGTACAATGAGCAGTTCTTC
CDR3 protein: CASSLTASGYNEQFF

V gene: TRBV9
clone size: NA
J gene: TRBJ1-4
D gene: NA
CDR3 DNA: TGTGCCAGCAGCGTAGTGGGGCAATATGAAAAACTGTTTTTT
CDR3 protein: CASSVVGQYEKLFF

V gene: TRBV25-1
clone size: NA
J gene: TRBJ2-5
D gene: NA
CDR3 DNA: TGTGCCAGCAGTGAACTAGGGGTAGAGACCCAGTACTTC
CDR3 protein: CASSELGVETQYF

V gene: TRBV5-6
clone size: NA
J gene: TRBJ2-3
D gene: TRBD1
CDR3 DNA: TGTGCCAGCAGCTTGACAGGGGCTAGCACAGATACGCAGTATTTT
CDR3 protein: CASSLTGASTDTQYF

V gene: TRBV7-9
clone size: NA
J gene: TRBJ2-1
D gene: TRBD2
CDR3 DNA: TGTTCCAGCAGCTTAGAGGCCGGCGGGAGAGTCTACAATGAGCAGTTCTTC
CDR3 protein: CSSSLEAGGRVYNEQFF

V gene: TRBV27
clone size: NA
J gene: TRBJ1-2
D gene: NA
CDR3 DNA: TGTGCCAGCAGTTCGGCCAGGGGAAGCGGCTACACCTTC
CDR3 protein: CASSSARGSGYTF

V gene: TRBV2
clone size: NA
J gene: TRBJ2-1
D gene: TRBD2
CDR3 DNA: TGTGCCAGCAGGGGAGGGACCTACAATGAGCAGTTCTTC
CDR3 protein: CASRGGTYNEQFF

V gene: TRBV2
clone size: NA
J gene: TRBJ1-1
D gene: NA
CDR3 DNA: TGTGCCAGCAGTGATCGGTTAATGAACACTGAAGCTTTCTTT
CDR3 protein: CASSDRLMNTEAFF

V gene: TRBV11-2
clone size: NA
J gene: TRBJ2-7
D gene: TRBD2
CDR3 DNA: TGTGCCAGCAGCTTGGAACGGGAGGGCCTGACCTACGAGCAGTACTTC
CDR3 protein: CASSLEREGLTYEQYF

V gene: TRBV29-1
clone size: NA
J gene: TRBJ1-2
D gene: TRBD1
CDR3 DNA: TGCAGCGATACGGGACAGGGGGGATATGGCTACACCTTC
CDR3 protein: CSDTGQGGYGYTF

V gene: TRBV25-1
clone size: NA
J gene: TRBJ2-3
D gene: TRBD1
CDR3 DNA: TGTGCCAGCAGCTCTGACAGGGCCACAGATACGCAGTATTTT
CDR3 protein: CASSSDRATDTQYF

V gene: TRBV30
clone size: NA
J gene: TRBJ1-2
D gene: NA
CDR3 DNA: TGTGCCTGGAGTCAGGTGGGGGGGCGGAACTATGGCTACACCTTC
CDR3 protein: CAWSQVGGRNYGYTF

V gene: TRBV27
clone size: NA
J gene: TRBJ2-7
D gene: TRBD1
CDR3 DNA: TGTGCCAGCGGGACAGGTCCTACCTACGAGCAGTACTTC
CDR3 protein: CASGTGPTYEQYF

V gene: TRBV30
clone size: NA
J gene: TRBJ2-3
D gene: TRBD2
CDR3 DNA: TGTGCCTGGAGTCCCCGGGGGGGGAGGAGCACAGATACGCAGTATTTT
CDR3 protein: CAWSPRGGRSTDTQYF

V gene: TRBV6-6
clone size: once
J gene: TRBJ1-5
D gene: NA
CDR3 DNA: TGTGCCAGCAGTTACGGCGGGGAGGGTCAGCCCCAGCATTTT
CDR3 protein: CASSYGGEGQPQHF

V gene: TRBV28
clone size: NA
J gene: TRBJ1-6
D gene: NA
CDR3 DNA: TGTGCCAGCAAGGGGGCCTATAATTCACCCCTCCACTTT
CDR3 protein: CASKGAYNSPLHF

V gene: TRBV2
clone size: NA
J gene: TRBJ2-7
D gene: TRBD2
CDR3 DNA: TGTGCCAGCATTACCGGGACTAGCGGAGACGAGCAGTACTTC
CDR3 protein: CASITGTSGDEQYF

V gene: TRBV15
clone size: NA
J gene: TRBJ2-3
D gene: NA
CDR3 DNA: TGTGCCACCAGCAGAGCCGGCAAGGAGGAGGTTACAGATACGCAGTATTTT
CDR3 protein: CATSRAGKEEVTDTQYF

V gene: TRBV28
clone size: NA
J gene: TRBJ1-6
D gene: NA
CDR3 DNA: TGTGCCAGCAGCGTGGGGGGAAAGGCAGGATCCTCACCCCTCCACTTT
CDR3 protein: CASSVGGKAGSSPLHF

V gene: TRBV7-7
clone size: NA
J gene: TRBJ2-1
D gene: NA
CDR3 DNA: TGTGCCAGCAGCCCGTTTTTAGTCCCCTCCTCCTACAATGAGCAGTTCTTC
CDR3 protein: CASSPFLVPSSYNEQFF

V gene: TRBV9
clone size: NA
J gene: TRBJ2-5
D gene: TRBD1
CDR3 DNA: TGTGCCAGCAAACCGGGACAGCTTCAAGAGACCCAGTACTTC
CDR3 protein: CASKPGQLQETQYF

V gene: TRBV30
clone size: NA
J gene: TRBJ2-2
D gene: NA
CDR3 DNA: TGTGCCTGGAGTGCAGGACAGCACACCGGGGAGCTGTTTTTT
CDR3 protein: CAWSAGQHTGELFF

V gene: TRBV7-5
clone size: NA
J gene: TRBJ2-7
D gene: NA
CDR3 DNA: TGTGTAGGGGCCTCCCCCGGGGGTTCCTACGAGCAGTACTTC
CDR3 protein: CVGASPGGSYEQYF

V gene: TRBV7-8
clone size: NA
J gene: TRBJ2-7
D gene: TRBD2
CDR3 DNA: TGTGCCAGCAGCTTACCAGGAGGGAGGGCCTACGAGCAGTACTTC
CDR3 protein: CASSLPGGRAYEQYF

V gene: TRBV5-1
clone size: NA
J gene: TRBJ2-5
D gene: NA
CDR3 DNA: TGCGCCAGCAGCTTGGAGGGGGAGACCCAGTACTTC
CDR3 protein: CASSLEGETQYF

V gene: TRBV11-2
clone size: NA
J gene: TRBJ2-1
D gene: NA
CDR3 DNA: TGTGCCAGCAGCTTAGGTGACAGTAGGAAGAATGAGCAGTTCTTC
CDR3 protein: CASSLGDSRKNEQFF

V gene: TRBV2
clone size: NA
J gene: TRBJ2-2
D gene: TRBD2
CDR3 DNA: TGTGCCAGCAAGCAGCGGGGGGACACCGGGGAGCTGTTTTTT
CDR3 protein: CASKQRGDTGELFF

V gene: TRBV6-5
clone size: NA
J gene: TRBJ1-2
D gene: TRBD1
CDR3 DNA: TGTGCCAGCGCGCCGACAGGGCCCTCGTGGGGCTACACCTTC
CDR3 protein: CASAPTGPSWGYTF

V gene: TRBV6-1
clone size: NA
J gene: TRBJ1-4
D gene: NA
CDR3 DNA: TGTGCCAGCAGTGAAGACAGCTGGGTGACTAATGAAAAACTGTTTTTT
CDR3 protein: CASSEDSWVTNEKLFF

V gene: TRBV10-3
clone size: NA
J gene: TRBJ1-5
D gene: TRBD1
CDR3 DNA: TGTGCCATCAGTGAGTCCCAGGGGGGCAATCAGCCCCAGCATTTT
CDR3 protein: CAISESQGGNQPQHF

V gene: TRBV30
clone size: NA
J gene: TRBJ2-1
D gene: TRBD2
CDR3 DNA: TGTGCCTGGAGTGGCGTGGGGACTAGAAGGGGCGAGCAGTTCTTC
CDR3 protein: CAWSGVGTRRGEQFF

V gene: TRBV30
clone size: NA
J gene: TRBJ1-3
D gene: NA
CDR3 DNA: TGTGCCTGGAGTACGGCAGGGCAACCTACATGGAACACCATATATTTT
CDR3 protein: CAWSTAGQPTWNTIYF

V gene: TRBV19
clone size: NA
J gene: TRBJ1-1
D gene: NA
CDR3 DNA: TGTGCCAGTAGTTATACAGTGAACACTGAAGCTTTCTTT
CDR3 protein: CASSYTVNTEAFF

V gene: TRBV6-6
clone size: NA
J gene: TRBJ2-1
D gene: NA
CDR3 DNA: TGTGCCAGCAGTTACTCCGGGGGGCCCACCTACAATGAGCAGTTCTTC
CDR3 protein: CASSYSGGPTYNEQFF

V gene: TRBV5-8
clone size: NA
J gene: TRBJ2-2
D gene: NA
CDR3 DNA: TGTGCCAGCAGCTTTGGATTTTGGGGGCTGGCCGGGGAGCTGTTTTTT
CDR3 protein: CASSFGFWGLAGELFF

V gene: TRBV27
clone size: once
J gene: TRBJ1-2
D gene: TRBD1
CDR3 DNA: TGTGCCAGCAGTCCCATAAGGACAGGGGGCCCCTATGGCTACACCTTC
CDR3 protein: CASSPIRTGGPYGYTF

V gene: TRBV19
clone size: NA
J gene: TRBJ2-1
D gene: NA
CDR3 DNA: TGTGCCAGTAGGCGTCGCGCAGGAAGCTCCTACAATGAGCAGTTCTTC
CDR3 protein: CASRRRAGSSYNEQFF

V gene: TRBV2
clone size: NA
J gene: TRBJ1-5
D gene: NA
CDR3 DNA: TGTGCCAGCAGTGAGGGTGGGGCCGCCAATCAGCCCCAGCATTTT
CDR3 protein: CASSEGGAANQPQHF

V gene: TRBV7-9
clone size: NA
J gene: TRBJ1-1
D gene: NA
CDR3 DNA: TGTGCCAGCAGCTTATATAAACAGGGTCAAGAAGCTTTCTTT
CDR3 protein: CASSLYKQGQEAFF

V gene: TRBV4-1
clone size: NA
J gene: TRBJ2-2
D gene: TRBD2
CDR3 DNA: TGCGCCAGCAGCCAAGTGGGAGCGGGGGGGCGGGGCGGGGAGCTGTTTTTT
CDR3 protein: CASSQVGAGGRGGELFF

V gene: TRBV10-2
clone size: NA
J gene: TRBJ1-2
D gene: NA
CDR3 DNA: TGCGCCAGCAGTGGAGACTTTAGTGGGGGCTACACCTTC
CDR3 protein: CASSGDFSGGYTF

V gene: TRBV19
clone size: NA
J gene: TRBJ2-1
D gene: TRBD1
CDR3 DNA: TGTGCCAGTAGTGGCGGACAGGGGACCTACAATGAGCAGTTCTTC
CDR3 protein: CASSGGQGTYNEQFF

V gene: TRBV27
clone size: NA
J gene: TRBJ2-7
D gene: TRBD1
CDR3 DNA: TGTGCCAGCAGTTTCCCGGGACAGGGCTACGAGCAGTACTTC
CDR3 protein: CASSFPGQGYEQYF

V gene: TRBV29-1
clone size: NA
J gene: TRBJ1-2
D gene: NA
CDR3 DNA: TGCAGCGTTGGGGGGCTCCCCGGCACCTTC
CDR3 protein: CSVGGLPGTF

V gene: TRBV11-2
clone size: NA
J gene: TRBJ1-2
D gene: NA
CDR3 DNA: TGTGCCAGCAGCCTCGGAGTAGCTCAGCCCTATGGCTACACCTTC
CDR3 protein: CASSLGVAQPYGYTF

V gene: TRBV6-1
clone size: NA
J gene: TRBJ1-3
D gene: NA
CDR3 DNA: TGTGCCACCAACTTACAGCTCCACTCTGGAAACACCATATATTTT
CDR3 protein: CATNLQLHSGNTIYF

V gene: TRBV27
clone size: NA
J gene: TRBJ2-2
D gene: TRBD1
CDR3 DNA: TGTGCCACTACGGGTGGACAGGAGCACACCGGGGAGCTGTTTTTT
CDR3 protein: CATTGGQEHTGELFF

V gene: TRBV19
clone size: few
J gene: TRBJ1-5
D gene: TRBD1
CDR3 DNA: TGTGCCAGAGATAAACGTCCCTTGACAGGGGGATATCAGCCCCAGCATTTT
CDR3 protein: CARDKRPLTGGYQPQHF

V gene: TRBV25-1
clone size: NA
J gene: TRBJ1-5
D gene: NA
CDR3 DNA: TGTGCCAGCAGCGGCGGGGGGGACACAGTGCCCCAGCATTTT
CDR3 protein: CASSGGGDTVPQHF